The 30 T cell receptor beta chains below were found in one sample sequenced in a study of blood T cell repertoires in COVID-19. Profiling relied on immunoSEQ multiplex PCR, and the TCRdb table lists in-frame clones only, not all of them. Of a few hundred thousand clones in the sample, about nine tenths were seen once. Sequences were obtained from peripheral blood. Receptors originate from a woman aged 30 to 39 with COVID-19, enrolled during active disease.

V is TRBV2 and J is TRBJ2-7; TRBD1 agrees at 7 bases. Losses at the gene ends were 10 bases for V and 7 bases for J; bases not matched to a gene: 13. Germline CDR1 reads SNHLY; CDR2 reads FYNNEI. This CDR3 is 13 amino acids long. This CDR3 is CAIPGGSRLEQYF. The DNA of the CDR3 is TGTGCCATCCCAGGGGGTAGTCGACTAGAGCAGTACTTC.

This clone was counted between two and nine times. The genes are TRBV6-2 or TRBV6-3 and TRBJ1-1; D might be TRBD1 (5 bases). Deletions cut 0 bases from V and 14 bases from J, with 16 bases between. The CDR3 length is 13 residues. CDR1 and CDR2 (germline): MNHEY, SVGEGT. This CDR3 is CASSYSSQGGAFF. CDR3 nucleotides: TGTGCCAGCAGTTACTCGTCGCAGGGAGGGGCATTCTTT.

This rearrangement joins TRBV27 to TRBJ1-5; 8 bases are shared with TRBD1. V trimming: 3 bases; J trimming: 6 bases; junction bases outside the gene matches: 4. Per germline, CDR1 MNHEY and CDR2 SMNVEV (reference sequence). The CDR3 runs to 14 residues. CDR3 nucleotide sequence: TGTGCCAGCAGTTTGTCAGGGGGCGGTCAGCCCCAGCATTTT. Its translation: CASSLSGGGQPQHF.

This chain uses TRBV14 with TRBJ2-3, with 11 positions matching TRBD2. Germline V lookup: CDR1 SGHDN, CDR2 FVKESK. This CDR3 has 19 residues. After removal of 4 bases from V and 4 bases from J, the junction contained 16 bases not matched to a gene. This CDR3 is CASSLRGVRTSGRADTQYF. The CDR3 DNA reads TGTGCCAGCAGCCTCAGAGGGGTCCGAACTAGCGGGAGAGCAGATACGCAGTATTTT.

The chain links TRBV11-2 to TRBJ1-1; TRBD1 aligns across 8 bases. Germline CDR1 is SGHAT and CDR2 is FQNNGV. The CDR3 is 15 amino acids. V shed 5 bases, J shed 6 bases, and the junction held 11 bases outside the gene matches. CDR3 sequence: CASSQALLQGAEAFF. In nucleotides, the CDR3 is TGTGCCAGCAGCCAGGCCCTTCTACAGGGGGCTGAAGCTTTCTTT.

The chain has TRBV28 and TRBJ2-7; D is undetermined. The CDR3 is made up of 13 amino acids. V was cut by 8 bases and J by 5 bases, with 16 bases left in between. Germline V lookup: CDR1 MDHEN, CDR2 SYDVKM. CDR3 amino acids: CASLLSGSDEQYF. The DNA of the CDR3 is TGTGCCAGCCTCCTCTCAGGTTCGGACGAGCAGTACTTC.

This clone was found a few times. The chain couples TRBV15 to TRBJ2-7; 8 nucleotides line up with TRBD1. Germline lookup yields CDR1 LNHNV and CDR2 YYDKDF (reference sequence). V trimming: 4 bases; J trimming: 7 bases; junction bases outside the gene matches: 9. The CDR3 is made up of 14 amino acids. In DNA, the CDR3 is TGTGCCACCAGCACCCGACAGGGGTTTTGGGAGCAGTACTTC. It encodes CATSTRQGFWEQYF.

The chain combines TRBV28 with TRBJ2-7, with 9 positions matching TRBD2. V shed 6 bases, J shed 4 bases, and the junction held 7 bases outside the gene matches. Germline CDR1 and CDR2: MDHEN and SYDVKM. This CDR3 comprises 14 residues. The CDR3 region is CASRASGAAYEQYF. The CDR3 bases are TGTGCCAGCAGGGCTAGCGGGGCCGCATACGAGCAGTACTTC. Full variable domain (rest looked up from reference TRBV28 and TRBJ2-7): DVKVTQSSRYLVKRTGEKVFLECVQDMDHENMFWYRQDPGLGLRLIYFSYDVKMKEKGDIPEGYSVSREKKERFSLILESASTNQTSMYLCASRASGAAYEQYFGPGTRLTVT.

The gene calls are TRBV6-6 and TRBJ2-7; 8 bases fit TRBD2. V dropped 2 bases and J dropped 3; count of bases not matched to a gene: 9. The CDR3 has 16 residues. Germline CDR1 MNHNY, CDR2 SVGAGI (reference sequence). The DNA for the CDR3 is TGTGCCAGCAGTTACCCACCCGGCGGGGGGAACTACGAGCAGTACTTC. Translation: CASSYPPGGGNYEQYF.

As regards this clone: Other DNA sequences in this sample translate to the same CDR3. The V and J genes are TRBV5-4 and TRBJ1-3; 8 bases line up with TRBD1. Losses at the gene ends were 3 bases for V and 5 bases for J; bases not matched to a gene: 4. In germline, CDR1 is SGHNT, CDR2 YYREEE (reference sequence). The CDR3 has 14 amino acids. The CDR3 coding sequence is TGTGCCAGCAGCTCTGGACAGGGAAGAAACACCATATATTTT. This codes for CASSSGQGRNTIYF. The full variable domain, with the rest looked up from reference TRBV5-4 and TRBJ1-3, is ETGVTQSPTHLIKTRGQQVTLRCSSQSGHNTVSWYQQALGQGPQFIFQYYREEENGRGNFPPRFSGLQFPNYSSELNVNALELDDSALYLCASSSGQGRNTIYFGEGSWLTVV.

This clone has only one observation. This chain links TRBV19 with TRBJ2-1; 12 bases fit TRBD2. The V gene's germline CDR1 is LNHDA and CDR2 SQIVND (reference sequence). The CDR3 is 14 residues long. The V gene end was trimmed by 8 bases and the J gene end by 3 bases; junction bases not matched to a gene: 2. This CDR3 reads CASGTSGYYNEQFF. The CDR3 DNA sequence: TGTGCCAGTGGGACTAGCGGGTACTACAATGAGCAGTTCTTC.

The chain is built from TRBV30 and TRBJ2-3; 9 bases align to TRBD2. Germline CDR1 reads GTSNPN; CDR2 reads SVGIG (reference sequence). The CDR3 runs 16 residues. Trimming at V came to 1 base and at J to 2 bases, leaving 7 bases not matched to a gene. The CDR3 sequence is CAWSDLSGRTTDTQYF. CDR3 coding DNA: TGTGCCTGGAGTGATCTGAGCGGGAGGACCACAGATACGCAGTATTTT.

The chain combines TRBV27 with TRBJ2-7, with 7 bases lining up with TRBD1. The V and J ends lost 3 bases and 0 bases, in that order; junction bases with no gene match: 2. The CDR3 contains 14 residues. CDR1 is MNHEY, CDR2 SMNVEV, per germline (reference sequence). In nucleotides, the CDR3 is TGTGCCAGCAGTTTTACAGGGGACTCCTACGAGCAGTACTTC. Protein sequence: CASSFTGDSYEQYF.

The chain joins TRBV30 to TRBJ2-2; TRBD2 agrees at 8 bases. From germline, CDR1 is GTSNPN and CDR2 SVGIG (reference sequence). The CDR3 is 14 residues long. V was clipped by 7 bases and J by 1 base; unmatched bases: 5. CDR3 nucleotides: TGTGCCTCCGACCGGGAGGGGAACACCGGGGAGCTGTTTTTT. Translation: CASDREGNTGELFF.

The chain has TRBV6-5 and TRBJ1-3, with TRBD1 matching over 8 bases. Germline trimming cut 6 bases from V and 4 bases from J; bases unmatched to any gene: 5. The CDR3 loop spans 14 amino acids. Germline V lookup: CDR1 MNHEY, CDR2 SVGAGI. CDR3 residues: CASRTGQGGNTIYF. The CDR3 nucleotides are TGTGCCAGCAGAACCGGACAGGGAGGAAACACCATATATTTT.

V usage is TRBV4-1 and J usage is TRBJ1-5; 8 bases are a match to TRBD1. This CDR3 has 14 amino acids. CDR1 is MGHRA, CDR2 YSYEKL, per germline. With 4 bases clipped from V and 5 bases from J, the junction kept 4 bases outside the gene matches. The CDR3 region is CASSPDRGHQPQHF. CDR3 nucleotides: TGCGCCAGCAGCCCTGACAGGGGCCATCAGCCCCAGCATTTT.

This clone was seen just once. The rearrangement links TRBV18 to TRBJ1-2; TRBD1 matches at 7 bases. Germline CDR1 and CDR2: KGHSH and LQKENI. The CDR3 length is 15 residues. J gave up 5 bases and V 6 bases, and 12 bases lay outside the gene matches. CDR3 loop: CASSYEYGTEYGYTF. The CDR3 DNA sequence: TGTGCCAGCTCCTACGAATACGGGACAGAGTATGGCTACACCTTC.

CDR3 region: CASSLDPIATDTQYF. CDR3 DNA: TGTGCCAGCAGCTTGGATCCCATAGCCACAGATACGCAGTATTTT. V usage is TRBV5-4 and J usage is TRBJ2-3; D remains ambiguous. Per germline, CDR1 SGHNT and CDR2 YYREEE (reference sequence). Trimming cost V 0 bases and J 2 bases, with 10 bases left between them. The length of the CDR3 is 15 residues.

CDR3 amino acids: CATNPSGGPPDTQYF. CDR3 sequence (DNA): TGTGCCACCAACCCATCGGGAGGGCCGCCAGATACGCAGTATTTT. The chain uses TRBV24-1 and TRBJ2-3, with TRBD2 identical over 8 bases. The CDR3 runs 15 residues. Germline V lookup: CDR1 KGHDR, CDR2 SFDVKD. With 8 bases clipped from V and 4 bases from J, the junction kept 10 bases outside the gene matches.

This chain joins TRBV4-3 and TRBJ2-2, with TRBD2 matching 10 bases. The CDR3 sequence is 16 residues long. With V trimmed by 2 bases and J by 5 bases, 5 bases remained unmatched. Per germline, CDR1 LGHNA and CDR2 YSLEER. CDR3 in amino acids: CASSQRAGGWTGELFF. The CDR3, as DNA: TGCGCCAGCAGCCAACGAGCGGGAGGGTGGACCGGGGAGCTGTTTTTT.

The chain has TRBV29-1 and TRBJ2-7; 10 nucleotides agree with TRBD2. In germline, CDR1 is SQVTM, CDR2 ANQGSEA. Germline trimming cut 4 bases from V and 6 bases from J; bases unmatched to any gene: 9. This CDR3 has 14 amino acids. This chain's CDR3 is CSVARAGGPAEQYF. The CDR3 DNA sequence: TGCAGCGTTGCGAGAGCGGGAGGGCCAGCCGAGCAGTACTTC.

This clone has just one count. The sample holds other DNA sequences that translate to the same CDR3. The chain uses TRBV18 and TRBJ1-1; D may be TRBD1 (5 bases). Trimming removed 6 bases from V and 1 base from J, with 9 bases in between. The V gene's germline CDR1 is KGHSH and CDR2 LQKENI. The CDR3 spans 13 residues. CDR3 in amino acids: CASSLDRNTEAFF. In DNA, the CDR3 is TGTGCCAGCTCCCTCGACAGGAACACTGAAGCTTTCTTT.

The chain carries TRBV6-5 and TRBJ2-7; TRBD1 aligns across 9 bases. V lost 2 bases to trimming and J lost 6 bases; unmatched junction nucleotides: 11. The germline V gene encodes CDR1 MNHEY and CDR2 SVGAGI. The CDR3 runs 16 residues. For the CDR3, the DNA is TGTGCCAGCAGTTACCCTAAGGGACAGGGTTATTCCGAGCAGTACTTC. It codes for CASSYPKGQGYSEQYF.

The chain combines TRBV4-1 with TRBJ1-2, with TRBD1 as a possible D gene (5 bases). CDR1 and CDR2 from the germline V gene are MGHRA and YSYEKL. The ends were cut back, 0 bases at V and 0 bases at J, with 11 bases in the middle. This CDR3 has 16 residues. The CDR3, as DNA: TGCGCCAGCAGCCAAGAACCTCGGACACCTAACTATGGCTACACCTTC. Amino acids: CASSQEPRTPNYGYTF.

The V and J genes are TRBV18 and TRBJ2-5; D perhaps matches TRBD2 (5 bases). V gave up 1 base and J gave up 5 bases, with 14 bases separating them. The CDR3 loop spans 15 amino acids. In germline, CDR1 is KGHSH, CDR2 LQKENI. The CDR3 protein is CASSPLGESRETQYF. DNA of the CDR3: TGTGCCAGCTCACCACTCGGGGAGTCTAGGGAGACCCAGTACTTC.

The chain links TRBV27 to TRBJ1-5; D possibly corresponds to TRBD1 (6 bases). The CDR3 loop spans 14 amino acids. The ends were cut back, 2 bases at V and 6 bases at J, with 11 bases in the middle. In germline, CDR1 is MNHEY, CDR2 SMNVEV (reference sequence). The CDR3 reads CASSLRGGGQPQHF. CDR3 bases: TGTGCCAGCAGTTTAAGAGGGGGTGGTCAGCCCCAGCATTTT.

The CDR3 here is CASGIAGEGNEQFF. The CDR3 DNA reads TGTGCCAGTGGAATAGCGGGAGAGGGGAATGAGCAGTTCTTC. V is TRBV2 and J is TRBJ2-1; 9 nucleotides line up with TRBD2. The V segment lost 9 bases and the J segment 7 bases; nucleotides outside the gene matches: 10. The CDR3 extends over 14 amino acids. Germline loops: CDR1 SNHLY, CDR2 FYNNEI.

The CDR3 reads CAISLGGSTDTQYF. CDR3 in DNA: TGTGCCATCAGTTTGGGCGGGAGCACAGATACGCAGTATTTT. The chain joins TRBV10-3 to TRBJ2-3; TRBD2 might be the D (5 bases). There are 14 residues in the CDR3. Germline V gene lookup returns CDR1 ENHRY and CDR2 SYGVKD. Trimming removed 5 bases from V and 0 bases from J, with 9 bases in between.

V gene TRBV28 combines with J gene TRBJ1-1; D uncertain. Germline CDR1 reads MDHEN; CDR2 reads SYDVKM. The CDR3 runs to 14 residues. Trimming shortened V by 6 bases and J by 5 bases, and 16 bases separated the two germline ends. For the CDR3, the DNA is TGTGCCAGCAGCCCATTGAGGGCAGGAACTGAAGCTTTCTTT. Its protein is CASSPLRAGTEAFF.

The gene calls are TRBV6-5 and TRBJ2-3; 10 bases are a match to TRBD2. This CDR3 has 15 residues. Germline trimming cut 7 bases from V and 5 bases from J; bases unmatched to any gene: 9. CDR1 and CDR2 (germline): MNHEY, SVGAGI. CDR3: CASTPSGSSVDTQYF. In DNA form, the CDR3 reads TGTGCCAGCACTCCTAGCGGGAGTTCGGTAGATACGCAGTATTTT.